These T cell receptor beta chains were read from a single sample in a study of cytomegalovirus exposure and HLA in healthy donors. Generated by immunoSEQ multiplex PCR, the TCRdb table keeps only in-frame clones and is missing some. The sample includes 120,000 or so clones, roughly 89% of them seen just once. Sequencing was carried out using PBMCs. The source of these receptors is a woman under 30 in good health and CMV-seronegative. CDR3s include the opening cysteine and the closing phenylalanine or tryptophan.

v_call,cdr3_aa
TRBV7-9,CASSFRSGQGVDEKLFF
TRBV5-1,CASSLGGGTDTQYF
TRBV7-2,CASSSYGSGRADTQYF
TRBV5-1,CASRGQGAVGTEAFF
TRBV7-3,CASSLSGENYNEQFF
TRBV5-1,CASSSGTSGGAGETQYF
TRBV6-4,CASSEREGNQPQHF
TRBV30,CAWSVWLYNEQFF
TRBV2,CASSTVTIAGGPETQYF
TRBV9,CASAHGDSYEQYF
TRBV19,CASSPPDSYEQYF
TRBV5-1,CASSSAAGGSFGYEQFF
TRBV2,CASKGSGGETQYF
TRBV20-1,CSARGTNEQFF
TRBV6-1,CASSETGAYGYTF
TRBV30,CAWSRVGLRDDPQYF
TRBV28,CASSPGQDYGYTF
TRBV6-1,CASSERVAGTDTQYF
TRBV5-1,CASSLDWTSGNEQFF
TRBV28,CASSLSGIIGQPQHF
TRBV7-8,CASSASVRYTEAFF
TRBV28,CASSFGTDQPQHF
TRBV19,CASSEQATYGYTF
TRBV5-8,CASSLALILAGGEEQYF
TRBV15,CATSRRDFQETQYF
TRBV5-4,CASSARLAGNTGELFF
TRBV29-1,CSVAQDSSTSGNQYF
TRBV7-2,CASSSGTGTTGELFF
TRBV5-1,CASSLAGYTEAFF
TRBV5-4,CASSLIAGSRGYTF
TRBV13,CASSSGLNNEQFF
TRBV13,CASSTREGPNTEAFF
TRBV2,CASSELLGRREKLFF
TRBV7-9,CASSLVGDREGYTF
TRBV5-6,CASSLVGQGRETQYF
TRBV5-4,CASSLATGLAGPYSTDTQYF
TRBV4-3,CASSHLGLAGVSNEQFF
TRBV6-6,CASQDTDTGELFF
TRBV28,CASSRRGGTTTLGNQPQHF
TRBV2,CASSARTGSGNTIYF
TRBV29-1,CSVEVRGGFNEQFF
TRBV4-1,CASSQVLTGTGELFF
TRBV2,CASSEGSGSGNTIYF
TRBV28,CASSGPGQGFLYGYTF
TRBV5-5,CASSRQGREATEAFF
TRBV6-4,CASRLAVGTGELFF
TRBV7-9,CASSLGQGAIYEQYF
TRBV9,CASSPTGGYGYTF
TRBV11-3,CASSLFLAGGTGELFF
TRBV4-2,CASSQESLAGQETQYF